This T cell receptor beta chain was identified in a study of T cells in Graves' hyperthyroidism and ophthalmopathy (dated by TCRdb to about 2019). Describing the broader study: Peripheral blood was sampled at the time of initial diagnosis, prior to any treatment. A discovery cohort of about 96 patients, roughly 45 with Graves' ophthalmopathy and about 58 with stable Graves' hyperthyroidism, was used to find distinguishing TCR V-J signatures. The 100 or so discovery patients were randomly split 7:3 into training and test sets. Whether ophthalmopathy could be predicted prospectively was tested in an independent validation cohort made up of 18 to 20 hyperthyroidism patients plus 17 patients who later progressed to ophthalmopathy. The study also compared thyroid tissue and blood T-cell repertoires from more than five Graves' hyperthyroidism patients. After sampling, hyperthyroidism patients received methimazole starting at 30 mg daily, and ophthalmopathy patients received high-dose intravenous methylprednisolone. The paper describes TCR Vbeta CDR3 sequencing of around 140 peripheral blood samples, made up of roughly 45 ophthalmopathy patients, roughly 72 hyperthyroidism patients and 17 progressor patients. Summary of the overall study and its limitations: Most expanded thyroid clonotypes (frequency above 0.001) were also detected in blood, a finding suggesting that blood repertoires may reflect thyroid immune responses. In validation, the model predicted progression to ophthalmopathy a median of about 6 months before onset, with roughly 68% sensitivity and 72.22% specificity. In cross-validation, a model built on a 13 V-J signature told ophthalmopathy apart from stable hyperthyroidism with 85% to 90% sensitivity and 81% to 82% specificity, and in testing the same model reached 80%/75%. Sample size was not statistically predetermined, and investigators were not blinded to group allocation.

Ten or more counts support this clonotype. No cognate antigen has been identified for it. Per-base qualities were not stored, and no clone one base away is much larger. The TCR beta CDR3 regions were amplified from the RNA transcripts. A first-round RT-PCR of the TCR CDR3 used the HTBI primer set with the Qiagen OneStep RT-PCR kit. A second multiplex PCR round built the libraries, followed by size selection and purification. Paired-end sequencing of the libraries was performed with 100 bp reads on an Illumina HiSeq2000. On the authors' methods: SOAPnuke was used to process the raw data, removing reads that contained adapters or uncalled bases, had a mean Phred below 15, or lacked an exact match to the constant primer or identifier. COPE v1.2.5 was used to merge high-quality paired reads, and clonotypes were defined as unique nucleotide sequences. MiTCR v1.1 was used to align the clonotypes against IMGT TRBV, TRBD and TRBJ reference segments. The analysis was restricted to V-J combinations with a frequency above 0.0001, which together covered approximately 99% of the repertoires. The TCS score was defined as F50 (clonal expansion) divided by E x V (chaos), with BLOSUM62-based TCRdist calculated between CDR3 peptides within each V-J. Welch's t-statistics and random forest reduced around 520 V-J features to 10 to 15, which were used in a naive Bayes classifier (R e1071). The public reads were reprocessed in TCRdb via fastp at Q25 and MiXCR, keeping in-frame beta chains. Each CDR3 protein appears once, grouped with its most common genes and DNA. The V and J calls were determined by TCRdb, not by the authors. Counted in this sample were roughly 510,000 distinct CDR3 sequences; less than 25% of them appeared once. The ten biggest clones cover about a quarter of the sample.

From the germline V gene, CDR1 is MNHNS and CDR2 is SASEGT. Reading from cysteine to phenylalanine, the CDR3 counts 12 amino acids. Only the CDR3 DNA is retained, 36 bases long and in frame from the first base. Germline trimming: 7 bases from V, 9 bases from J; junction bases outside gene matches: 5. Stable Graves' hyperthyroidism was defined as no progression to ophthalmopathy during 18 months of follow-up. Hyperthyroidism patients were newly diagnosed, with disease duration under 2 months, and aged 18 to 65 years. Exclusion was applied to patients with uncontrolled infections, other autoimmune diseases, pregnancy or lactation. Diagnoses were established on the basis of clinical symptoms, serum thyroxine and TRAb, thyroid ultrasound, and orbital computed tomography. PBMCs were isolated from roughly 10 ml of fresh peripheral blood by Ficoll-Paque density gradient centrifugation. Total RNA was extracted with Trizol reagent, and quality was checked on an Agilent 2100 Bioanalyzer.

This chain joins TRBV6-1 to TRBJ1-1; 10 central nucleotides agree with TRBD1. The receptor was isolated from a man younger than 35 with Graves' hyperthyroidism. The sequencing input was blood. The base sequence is TGTGCCAGCACCGAGGGACAGGGGAAAGCTTTCTTT. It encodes CASTEGQGKAFF.